These 27 T cell receptor beta chains share one sample of origin, sequenced in a study of cytomegalovirus exposure and HLA in healthy donors. 13 Jbeta primers and 60 Vbeta primers were used for the PCR. The table came from immunoSEQ multiplex PCR; TCRdb's copy has only in-frame clones and leaves some out. Of about 200,000 clones in the sample, roughly four fifths were seen once. The specimen was PBMCs. The receptors were gathered from a girl aged 2 to 10 in good health and CMV-seronegative.

This clone has only a few counts. V usage is TRBV6-5 and J usage is TRBJ2-7; D is possibly TRBD2 (6 bases). There are 15 residues in the CDR3. V was trimmed by 2 bases and J by 2 bases, leaving 13 bases between them. The germline V gene encodes CDR1 MNHEY and CDR2 SVGAGI. Written as DNA, the CDR3 is TGTGCCAGCAGTTACCTCCAGGGAGGCCCCTACGAGCAGTACTTC. Translating gives CASSYLQGGPYEQYF.

Points on this clone: The same CDR3 can be traced to other DNA sequences in this sample. This chain joins TRBV19 and TRBJ2-7; TRBD2 aligns across 7 bases. V shed 6 bases, J shed 2 bases, and the junction held 4 bases outside the gene matches. Germline V gene sequence: CDR1 LNHDA, CDR2 SQIVND (reference sequence). The CDR3 consists of 13 residues. In DNA form, the CDR3 reads TGTGCCAGTAGCCCGGCGGGAGCCTACGAGCAGTACTTC. Protein product: CASSPAGAYEQYF.

The V call is TRBV7-3, the J call TRBJ2-5, with 8 bases identical to TRBD2. Per germline, CDR1 SGHTA and CDR2 FQGTGA. The V segment lost 5 bases and the J segment 2 bases; nucleotides outside the gene matches: 7. The CDR3 contains 15 residues. The DNA of the CDR3 is TGTGCCAGCAGCCGAACCGGGACTAGACAAGAGACCCAGTACTTC. Protein: CASSRTGTRQETQYF.

The rearrangement links TRBV19 to TRBJ2-7; TRBD2 matches at 7 bases. V lost 3 bases and J lost 5; bases outside the gene matches: 7. Germline V gene data show CDR1 as LNHDA and CDR2 as SQIVND (reference sequence). CDR3 length: 14 residues. The CDR3 DNA reads as TGTGCCAGTAGTATTACGGGAGGCGGCAACGAGCAGTACTTC. Amino acid sequence: CASSITGGGNEQYF.

The V and J genes are TRBV6-8 and TRBJ1-1; unclear D gene. Germline values: CDR1 MNHGY, CDR2 SAAAGT. The CDR3 totals 11 residues. The V and J ends lost 11 bases and 1 base respectively, with 8 bases between them. The CDR3 region has the DNA TGTGCCGGAACAGAGAACACTGAAGCTTTCTTT. Translated, it gives CAGTENTEAFF.

The rearrangement uses TRBV29-1 and TRBJ2-7; 13 nucleotides line up with TRBD2. The germline CDR1 and CDR2 sequences are SQVTM and ANQGSEA. V gave up 6 bases and J gave up 2 bases; unmatched junction bases: 13. This CDR3 has 17 residues. CDR3 DNA: TGCAGCGTCGGAGACCAGTCCGGACTAGCGGGAGCCTACGAGCAGTACTTC. The encoded protein is CSVGDQSGLAGAYEQYF.

There are a few counts of this clone. The chain uses TRBV4-1 and TRBJ2-5, with 7 bases identical to TRBD2. The junction had 7 bases not matched to a gene; V was cut back by 4 bases and J by 5 bases. The CDR3 length is 14 residues. Per germline, CDR1 MGHRA and CDR2 YSYEKL. The CDR3 nucleotides are TGCGCCAGCAGCCCTGGGACTAAACCCGAGACCCAGTACTTC. Amino acid sequence: CASSPGTKPETQYF.

V gene TRBV12-5 combines with J gene TRBJ2-7; 7 bases are a match to TRBD1. The trim removed 0 bases at V and 1 base at J, leaving 6 bases unmatched. The germline CDR1 and CDR2 sequences are LGHNT and FRNRAP. CDR3 length equals 16 residues. CDR3 nucleotide sequence: TGTGCTAGTGGTTTGGTCCCCCTGACAGGGTCCTACGAGCAGTACTTC. Translation: CASGLVPLTGSYEQYF.

The CDR3 protein is CASTPTITLGDYNTEAFF. CDR3 DNA: TGCGCCAGCACCCCAACCATTACCCTAGGAGACTACAACACTGAAGCTTTCTTT. This chain connects TRBV4-1 to TRBJ1-1; the D is unclear. Germline CDR1 MGHRA, CDR2 YSYEKL. This CDR3 contains 18 residues. Trimming took off 7 bases at V and 2 bases at J, with 26 bases between the two ends.

This clone was detected only a few times. The rearrangement joins TRBV7-2 to TRBJ2-1, with 12 bases fitting TRBD2. Germline V gene sequence: CDR1 SGHTA, CDR2 FQGNSA. This CDR3 is built from 17 residues. The ends lost 5 bases at V and 3 bases at J; junction bases unmatched: 8. The CDR3 DNA sequence: TGTGCCAGCAGCCGAGAGGGACTAGCGGGCCACTACAATGAGCAGTTCTTC. Protein sequence: CASSREGLAGHYNEQFF.

V is TRBV7-9 and J is TRBJ2-3; TRBD2 is a possible D gene (5 bases). Trimming took off 4 bases at V and 3 bases at J, with 11 bases between the two ends. Germline CDR1 and CDR2: SEHNR and FQNEAQ (reference sequence). The CDR3 has 14 amino acids. The CDR3 loop is CASSSRRRTDTQYF. In nucleotides, the CDR3 is TGTGCCAGCAGCTCTCGGAGGAGGACAGATACGCAGTATTTT.

This clone was counted only a few times. This chain uses TRBV6-6 with TRBJ1-2; 7 positions match TRBD1. Unmatched junction bases numbered 9, after V lost 6 bases and J lost 5 bases. The length of the CDR3 is 14 residues. From germline, CDR1 is MNHNY and CDR2 SVGAGI (reference sequence). The CDR3 spells CASRETGMEYGYTF. The CDR3 nucleotides are TGTGCCAGCAGAGAGACAGGGATGGAGTATGGCTACACCTTC.

The chain recombines TRBV30 with TRBJ2-1, with 8 bases lining up with TRBD2. CDR1 GTSNPN and CDR2 SVGIG come from the germline V gene (reference sequence). V lost 1 base, J lost 9 bases, and 14 bases stayed unmatched. The length of the CDR3 is 16 residues. The CDR3 region is CAWSGPPYAGGSEQFF. The CDR3 nucleotides are TGTGCCTGGAGTGGCCCCCCCTATGCGGGAGGATCTGAGCAGTTCTTC.

The rearrangement uses TRBV5-4 and TRBJ1-2; D is unresolved. V was cut by 2 bases and J by 4 bases, with 9 bases left in between. CDR3 length: 13 residues. Germline assignment: CDR1 SGHNT and CDR2 YYREEE (reference sequence). CDR3 coding DNA: TGTGCCAGCAGCTTACCAGAGGGCTATGGCTACACCTTC. It specifies CASSLPEGYGYTF.

This clone was detected a few times. The rearrangement uses TRBV5-4 and TRBJ2-1; possibly TRBD2 for D (6 bases). V lost 3 bases to trimming and J lost 2 bases, with 18 bases between them. The V gene's germline CDR1 is SGHNT and CDR2 YYREEE (reference sequence). This CDR3 comprises 17 residues. The CDR3 coding sequence is TGTGCCAGCAGCTCCGTCCGGGCGGGACTGCCCTACAATGAGCAGTTCTTC. Residues: CASSSVRAGLPYNEQFF.

The chain is built from TRBV28 and TRBJ1-5; weak D call: TRBD1 (5 bases). Deletions cut 10 bases from V and 0 bases from J, with 10 bases between. The CDR3 contains 13 residues. CDR1 is MDHEN, CDR2 SYDVKM, per germline. CDR3 region: CATQGYSNQPQHF. The CDR3 DNA reads TGTGCCACTCAGGGCTATAGCAATCAGCCCCAGCATTTT.

The chain joins TRBV5-1 to TRBJ2-1; D gene ambiguous. Trimming stripped 5 bases from V and 8 bases from J, with 17 bases between. Germline lookup yields CDR1 SGHRS and CDR2 YFSETQ. The CDR3 is 14 amino acids. CDR3 protein: CASRSGSMVDEQFF. CDR3 DNA: TGCGCCAGCAGGTCGGGTTCGATGGTGGATGAGCAGTTCTTC.

The chain links TRBV7-9 to TRBJ1-1, with unresolved D. Germline CDR1 and CDR2: SEHNR and FQNEAQ (reference sequence). The CDR3 sequence is 12 residues long. Trimming took off 8 bases at V and 0 bases at J, with 7 bases between the two ends. The CDR3 is CASGGVNTEAFF. As DNA, the CDR3 is TGTGCCAGCGGAGGAGTGAACACTGAAGCTTTCTTT.

The sample holds one count of this clone. Mismatch with germline at one junction end may stem from a read error. V is TRBV7-9 and J is TRBJ1-1, with 12 bases that match TRBD1. Per the germline V gene, CDR1 is SEHNR and CDR2 is FQNEAQ (reference sequence). The CDR3 has 14 amino acids. In DNA form, the CDR3 reads TGTTCCAGCAGCCCGGGGGACAGGGGGCTTATAGCTTTCTTT. This gives the protein CSSSPGDRGLIAFF.

This clone was observed a few times. V and J are TRBV2 and TRBJ2-1; 7 positions match TRBD2. Unmatched junction bases numbered 5, after V lost 4 bases and J lost 2 bases. CDR1 is SNHLY, CDR2 FYNNEI, per germline. The CDR3 runs to 15 residues. CDR3 nucleotides: TGTGCCAGCAGTGGGTCTAGCGGACCCTACAATGAGCAGTTCTTC. Its protein is CASSGSSGPYNEQFF.

V gene TRBV27 combines with J gene TRBJ2-2, with a tentative D call TRBD2 (5 bases). The germline CDR1 and CDR2 sequences are MNHEY and SMNVEV (reference sequence). There are 14 residues in the CDR3. V lost 6 bases, J lost 3 bases, and 11 bases lay in between. CDR3 sequence reads: CASSSGTDTGELFF. The CDR3 nucleotides are TGTGCCAGCAGCAGCGGTACAGACACCGGGGAGCTGTTTTTT.

Worth noting for this clone: A junction end diverges from the germline sequence, so it may reflect a read error. The rearrangement links TRBV6-5 to TRBJ2-7; 7 bases fit TRBD1. This CDR3 is 15 amino acids long. Germline V lookup: CDR1 MNHEY, CDR2 SVGAGI. CDR3 region: CASSYLRQGLGEQHF. The CDR3 nucleotides read TGTGCCAGCAGTTACCTCCGACAGGGTCTTGGCGAGCAGCACTTC.

The rearrangement joins TRBV10-2 to TRBJ1-2; D is possibly TRBD1 (6 bases). Germline values: CDR1 WSHSY, CDR2 SAAADI. V was clipped by 0 bases and J by 2 bases, with 10 bases between them. This CDR3 comprises 15 residues. CDR3 sequence: CASSESRTANYGYTF. CDR3 nucleotide sequence: TGCGCCAGCAGTGAGTCCAGGACAGCCAACTATGGCTACACCTTC.

V gene TRBV10-3 combines with J gene TRBJ2-2, with D possibly TRBD2 on 5 matching bases. Germline V gene lookup returns CDR1 ENHRY and CDR2 SYGVKD. Trimming removed 4 bases from V and 7 bases from J, with 13 bases in between. CDR3 length: 14 residues. Written as DNA, the CDR3 is TGTGCCATCAGTGTTCGGGATACGGACGGGGAGCTGTTTTTT. Translated: CAISVRDTDGELFF.

This sequence joins TRBV27 and TRBJ1-1; no definite D call. V lost 6 bases and J 5 bases, leaving 10 bases between the germline ends. Looked up from germline, CDR1 is MNHEY and CDR2 is SMNVEV (reference sequence). This CDR3 is built from 12 residues. CDR3 residues: CASRTAGTEAFF. As DNA, the CDR3 is TGTGCCAGCAGGACCGCCGGGACTGAAGCTTTCTTT.

The chain has TRBV4-2 and TRBJ2-1, with TRBD2 matching 10 bases. The length of the CDR3 is 16 residues. V shed 0 bases, J shed 6 bases, and the junction held 5 bases outside the gene matches. CDR1 and CDR2 (germline): LGHNA, YNFKEQ. CDR3 in DNA: TGTGCCAGCAGCCAAGATATGGGACTAGCGACCAATGAGCAGTTCTTC. Amino acid sequence: CASSQDMGLATNEQFF.

In this sample, this clone turned up a few times. In DNA, the CDR3 is TGTGCCAGTAACAATAGCCGGCGCAATCAGCCCCAGCATTTT. Translation gives CASNNSRRNQPQHF. This chain links TRBV19 with TRBJ1-5, with D unclear. The CDR3 loop spans 14 amino acids. The germline V and J ends were trimmed by 7 bases and 2 bases, with 12 bases remaining between them. CDR1 and CDR2 from the germline V gene are LNHDA and SQIVND (reference sequence).